This TCR beta chain emerged from a study of blood T cell repertoires in COVID-19. The CDR3 is 15 residues long. V trimming: 6 bases; J trimming: 5 bases; junction bases outside the gene matches: 11. Germline V gives CDR1 SGDLS, CDR2 YYNGEE. Assay used: immunoSEQ multiplex PCR; TCRdb lists only in-frame clones, some missing. In the table there are around 300,000 clones, roughly 90% of which are singletons. This chain links TRBV9 with TRBJ1-2; 9 bases agree with TRBD1. The sample comprised PBMCs or T cells enriched from blood (not recorded which). This clonotype was obtained from a woman in her thirties or forties who had recovered from COVID-19. The CDR3 loop is CASTPGGQGIYGYTF. CDR3 nucleotide sequence: TGTGCCAGCACCCCAGGGGGACAGGGAATTTATGGCTACACCTTC.